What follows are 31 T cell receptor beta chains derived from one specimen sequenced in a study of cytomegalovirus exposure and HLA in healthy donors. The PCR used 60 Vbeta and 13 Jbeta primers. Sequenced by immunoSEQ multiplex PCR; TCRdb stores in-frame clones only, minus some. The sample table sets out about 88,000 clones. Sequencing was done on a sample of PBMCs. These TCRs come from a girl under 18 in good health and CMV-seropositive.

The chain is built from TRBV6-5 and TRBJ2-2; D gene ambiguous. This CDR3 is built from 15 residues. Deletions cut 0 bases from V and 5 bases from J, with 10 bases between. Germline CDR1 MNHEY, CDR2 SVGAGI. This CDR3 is CASSYSPVRTGELFF. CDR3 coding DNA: TGTGCCAGCAGTTACTCGCCAGTGCGGACCGGGGAGCTGTTTTTT.

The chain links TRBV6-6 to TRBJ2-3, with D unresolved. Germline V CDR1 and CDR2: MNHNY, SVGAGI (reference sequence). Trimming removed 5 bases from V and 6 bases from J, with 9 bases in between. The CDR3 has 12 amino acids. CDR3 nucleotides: TGTGCCAGCAGTAGTAGCCAGGATACGCAGTATTTT. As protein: CASSSSQDTQYF.

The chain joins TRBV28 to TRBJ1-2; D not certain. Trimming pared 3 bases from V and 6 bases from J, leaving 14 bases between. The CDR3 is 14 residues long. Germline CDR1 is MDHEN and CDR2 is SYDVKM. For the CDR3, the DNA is TGTGCCAGCAGTTTGCGGGTCGGCTGGGATGGCTACACCTTC. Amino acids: CASSLRVGWDGYTF.

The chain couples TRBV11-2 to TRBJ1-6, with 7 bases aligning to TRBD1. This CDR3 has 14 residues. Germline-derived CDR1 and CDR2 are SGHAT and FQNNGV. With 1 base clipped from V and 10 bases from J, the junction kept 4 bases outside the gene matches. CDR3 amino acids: CASSLGAQGSPLHF. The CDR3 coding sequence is TGTGCCAGCAGCTTAGGGGCACAGGGGTCACCCCTCCACTTT.

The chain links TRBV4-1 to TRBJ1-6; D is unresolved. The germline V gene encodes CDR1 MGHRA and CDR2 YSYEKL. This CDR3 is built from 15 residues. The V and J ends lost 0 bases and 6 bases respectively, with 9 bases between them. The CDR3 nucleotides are TGCGCCAGCAGCCAAGATCCCCAGGCTAATTCACCCCTCCACTTT. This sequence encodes CASSQDPQANSPLHF.

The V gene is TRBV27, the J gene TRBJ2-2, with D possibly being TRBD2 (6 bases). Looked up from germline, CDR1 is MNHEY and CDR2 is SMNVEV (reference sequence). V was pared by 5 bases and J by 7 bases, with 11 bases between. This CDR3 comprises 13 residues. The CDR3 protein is CASSRGEVGELFF. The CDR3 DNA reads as TGTGCCAGCAGTCGAGGGGAGGTCGGGGAGCTGTTTTTT.

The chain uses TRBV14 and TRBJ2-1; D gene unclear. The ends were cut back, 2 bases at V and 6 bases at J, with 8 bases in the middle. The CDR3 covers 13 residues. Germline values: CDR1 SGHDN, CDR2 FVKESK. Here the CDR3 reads CASSQRQRNEQFF. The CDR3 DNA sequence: TGTGCCAGCAGCCAACGGCAGCGCAATGAGCAGTTCTTC. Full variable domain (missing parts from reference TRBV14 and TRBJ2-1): EAGVTQFPSHSVIEKGQTVTLRCDPISGHDNLYWYRRVMGKEIKFLLHFVKESKQDESGMPNNRFLAERTGGTYSTLKVQPAELEDSGVYFCASSQRQRNEQFFGPGTRLTVL.

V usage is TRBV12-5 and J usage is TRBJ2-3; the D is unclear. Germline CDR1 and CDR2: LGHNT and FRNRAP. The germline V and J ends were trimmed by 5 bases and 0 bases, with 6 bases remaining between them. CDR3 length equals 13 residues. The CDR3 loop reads CASGVYSTDTQYF. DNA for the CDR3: TGTGCTAGTGGTGTCTACAGCACAGATACGCAGTATTTT.

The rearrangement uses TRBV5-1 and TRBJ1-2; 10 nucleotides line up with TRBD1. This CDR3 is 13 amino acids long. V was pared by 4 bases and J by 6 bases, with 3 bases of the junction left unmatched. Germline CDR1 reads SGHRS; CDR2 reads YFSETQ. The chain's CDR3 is CASSAGTGDGYTF. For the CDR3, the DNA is TGCGCCAGCAGCGCTGGGACAGGGGATGGCTACACCTTC.

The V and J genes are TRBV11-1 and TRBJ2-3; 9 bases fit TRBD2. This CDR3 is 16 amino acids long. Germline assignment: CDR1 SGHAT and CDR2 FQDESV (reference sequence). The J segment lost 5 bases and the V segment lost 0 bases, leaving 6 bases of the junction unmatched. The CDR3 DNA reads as TGTGCCAGCAGCTTAGCGGCGGGGGGGCCTGGAGATACGCAGTATTTT. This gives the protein CASSLAAGGPGDTQYF.

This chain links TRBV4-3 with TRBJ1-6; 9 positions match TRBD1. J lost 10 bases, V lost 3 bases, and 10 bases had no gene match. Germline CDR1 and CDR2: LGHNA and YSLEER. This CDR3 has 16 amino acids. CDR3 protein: CASSHRQGVLKSPLHF. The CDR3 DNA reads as TGCGCCAGCAGCCATAGACAGGGGGTGCTAAAATCACCCCTCCACTTT.

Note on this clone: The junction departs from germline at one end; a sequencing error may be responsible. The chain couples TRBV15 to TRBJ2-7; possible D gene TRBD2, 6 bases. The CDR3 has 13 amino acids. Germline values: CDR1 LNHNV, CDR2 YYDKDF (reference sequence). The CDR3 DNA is TGTGCCACCAGCACCCCTAGCCGGAGGGCTTCCAACTTC. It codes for CATSTPSRRASNF.

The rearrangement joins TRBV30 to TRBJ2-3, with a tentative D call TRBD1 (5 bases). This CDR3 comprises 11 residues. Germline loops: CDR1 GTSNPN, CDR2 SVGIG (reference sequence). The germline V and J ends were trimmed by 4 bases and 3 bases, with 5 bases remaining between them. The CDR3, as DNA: TGTGCCTGGACAGGGACAGATACGCAGTATTTT. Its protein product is CAWTGTDTQYF.

CDR3 amino acids: CASSVFSAGATTDTQYF. The DNA of the CDR3 is TGTGCCAGCAGCGTCTTTTCGGCGGGGGCCACCACAGATACGCAGTATTTT. This chain uses TRBV9 with TRBJ2-3; D may be TRBD2 (7 bases). V was pared by 2 bases and J by 2 bases, with 18 bases between. Germline-derived CDR1 and CDR2 are SGDLS and YYNGEE. There are 17 residues in the CDR3. Full variable domain (remainder filled in from reference TRBV9 and TRBJ2-3): DSGVTQTPKHLITATGQRVTLRCSPRSGDLSVYWYQQSLDQGLQFLIQYYNGEERAKGNILERFSAQQFPDLHSELNLSSLELGDSALYFCASSVFSAGATTDTQYFGPGTRLTVL.

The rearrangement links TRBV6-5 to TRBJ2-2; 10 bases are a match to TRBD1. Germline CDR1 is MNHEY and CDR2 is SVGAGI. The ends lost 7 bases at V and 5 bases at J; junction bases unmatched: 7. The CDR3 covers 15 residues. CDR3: CASNTGTGVTGELFF. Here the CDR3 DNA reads TGTGCCAGCAATACCGGGACAGGGGTAACCGGGGAGCTGTTTTTT.

The CDR3: CASSPQMTNYGYTF. CDR3 DNA: TGTGCCAGCAGCCCGCAGATGACTAACTATGGCTACACCTTC. The chain is built from TRBV7-9 and TRBJ1-2; unclear D gene. The CDR3 covers 14 residues. Germline CDR1 reads SEHNR; CDR2 reads FQNEAQ (reference sequence). V lost 5 bases, J lost 0 bases, and 10 bases lay in between.

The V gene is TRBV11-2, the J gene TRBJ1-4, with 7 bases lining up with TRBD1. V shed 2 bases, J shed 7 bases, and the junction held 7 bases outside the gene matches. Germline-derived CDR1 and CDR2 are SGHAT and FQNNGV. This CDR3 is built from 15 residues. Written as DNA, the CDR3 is TGTGCCAGCAGCTTACGAATAGGGGGCGGTGAAAAACTGTTTTTT. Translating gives CASSLRIGGGEKLFF. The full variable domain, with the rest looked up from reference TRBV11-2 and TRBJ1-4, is EAGVAQSPRYKIIEKRQSVAFWCNPISGHATLYWYQQILGQGPKLLIQFQNNGVVDDSQLPKDRFSAERLKGVDSTLKIQPAKLEDSAVYLCASSLRIGGGEKLFFGSGTQLSVL.

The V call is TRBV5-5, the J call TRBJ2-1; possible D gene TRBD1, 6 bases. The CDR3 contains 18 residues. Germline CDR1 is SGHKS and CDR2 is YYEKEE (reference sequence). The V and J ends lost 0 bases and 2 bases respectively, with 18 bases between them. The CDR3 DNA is TGTGCCAGCAGCTTGGTGTGGTTTCGGACAGCTACCTACAATGAGCAGTTCTTC. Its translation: CASSLVWFRTATYNEQFF. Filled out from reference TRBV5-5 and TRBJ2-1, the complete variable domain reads DAGVTQSPTHLIKTRGQQVTLRCSPISGHKSVSWYQQVLGQGPQFIFQYYEKEERGRGNFPDRFSARQFPNYSSELNVNALLLGDSALYLCASSLVWFRTATYNEQFFGPGTRLTVL.

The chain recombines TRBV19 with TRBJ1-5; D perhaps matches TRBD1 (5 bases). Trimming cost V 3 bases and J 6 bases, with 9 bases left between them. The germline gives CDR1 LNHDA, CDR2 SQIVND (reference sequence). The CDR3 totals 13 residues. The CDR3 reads CASSIGGGQPQHF. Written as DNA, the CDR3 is TGTGCCAGTAGTATCGGGGGTGGTCAGCCCCAGCATTTT.

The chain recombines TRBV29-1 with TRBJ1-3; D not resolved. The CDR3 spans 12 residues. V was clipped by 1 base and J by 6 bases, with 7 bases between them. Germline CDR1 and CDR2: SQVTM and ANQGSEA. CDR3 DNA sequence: TGCAGCGTTGAAGGAGGGTTAAACACCATATATTTT. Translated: CSVEGGLNTIYF.

The CDR3 nucleotides are TGCGCCAGCAGCTTCCTAGGAACAGATACGCAGTATTTT. The encoded protein is CASSFLGTDTQYF. The chain joins TRBV5-1 to TRBJ2-3; D is undetermined. Between the trimmed V and J ends, which lost 2 bases and 3 bases, there was a span of 7 bases. The CDR3 is made up of 13 amino acids. CDR1 SGHRS and CDR2 YFSETQ come from the germline V gene.

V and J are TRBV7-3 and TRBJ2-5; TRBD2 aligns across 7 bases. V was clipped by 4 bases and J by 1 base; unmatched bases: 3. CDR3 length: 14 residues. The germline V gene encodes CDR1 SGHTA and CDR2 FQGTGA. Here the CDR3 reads CASSWWGGQETQYF. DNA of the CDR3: TGTGCCAGCAGCTGGTGGGGGGGCCAAGAGACCCAGTACTTC.

The CDR3 is CASSPWVGASYEQYF. CDR3 DNA sequence: TGTGCCAGCAGTCCCTGGGTAGGGGCCTCCTACGAGCAGTACTTC. This rearrangement joins TRBV6-1 to TRBJ2-7; D is possibly TRBD1 (5 bases). CDR3 size: 15 residues. Trimming removed 5 bases at V and 0 bases at J, with 14 bases between. Germline CDR1 is MNHNS and CDR2 is SASEGT.

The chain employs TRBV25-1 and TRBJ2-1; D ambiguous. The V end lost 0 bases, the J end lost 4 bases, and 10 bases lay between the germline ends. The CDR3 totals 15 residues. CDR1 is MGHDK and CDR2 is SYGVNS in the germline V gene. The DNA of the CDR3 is TGTGCCAGCAGTGAATACGCTGGGCCATACAATGAGCAGTTCTTC. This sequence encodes CASSEYAGPYNEQFF. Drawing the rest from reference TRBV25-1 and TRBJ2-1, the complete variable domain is EADIYQTPRYLVIGTGKKITLECSQTMGHDKMYWYQQDPGMELHLIHYSYGVNSTEKGDLSSESTVSRIRTEHFPLTLESARPSHTSQYLCASSEYAGPYNEQFFGPGTRLTVL.

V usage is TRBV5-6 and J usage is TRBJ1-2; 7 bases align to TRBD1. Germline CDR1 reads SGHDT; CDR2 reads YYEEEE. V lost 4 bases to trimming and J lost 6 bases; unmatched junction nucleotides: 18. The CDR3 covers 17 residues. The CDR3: CASSQRIGRRGRDGYTF. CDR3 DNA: TGTGCCAGCAGCCAACGCATCGGCAGAAGGGGGCGCGATGGCTACACCTTC.

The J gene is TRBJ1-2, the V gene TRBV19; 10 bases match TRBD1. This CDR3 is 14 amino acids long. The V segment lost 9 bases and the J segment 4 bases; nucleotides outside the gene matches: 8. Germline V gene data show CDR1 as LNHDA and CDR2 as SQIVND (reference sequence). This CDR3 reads CASWDRGLSYGYTF. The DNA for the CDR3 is TGTGCCAGCTGGGACAGGGGATTATCCTATGGCTACACCTTC.

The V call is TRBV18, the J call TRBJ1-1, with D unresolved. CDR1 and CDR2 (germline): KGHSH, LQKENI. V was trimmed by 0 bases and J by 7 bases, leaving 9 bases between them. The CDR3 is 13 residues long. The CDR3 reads CASSPPRRFEAFF. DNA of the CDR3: TGTGCCAGCTCACCACCGAGGCGGTTTGAAGCTTTCTTT.

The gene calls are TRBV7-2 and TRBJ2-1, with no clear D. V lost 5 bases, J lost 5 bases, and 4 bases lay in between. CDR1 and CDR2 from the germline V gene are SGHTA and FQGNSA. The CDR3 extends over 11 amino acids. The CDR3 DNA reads TGTGCCAGCAGCCAGAACAATGAGCAGTTCTTC. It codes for CASSQNNEQFF.

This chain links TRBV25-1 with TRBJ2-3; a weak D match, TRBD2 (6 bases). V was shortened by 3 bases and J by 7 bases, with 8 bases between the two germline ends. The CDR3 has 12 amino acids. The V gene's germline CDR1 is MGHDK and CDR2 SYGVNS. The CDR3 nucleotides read TGTGCCAGCAGTGAGGGACTGAATACGCAGTATTTT. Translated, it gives CASSEGLNTQYF.

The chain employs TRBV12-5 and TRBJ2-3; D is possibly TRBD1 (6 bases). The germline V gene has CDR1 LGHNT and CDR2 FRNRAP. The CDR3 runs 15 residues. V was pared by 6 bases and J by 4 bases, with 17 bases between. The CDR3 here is CASGLTGIGPDTQYF. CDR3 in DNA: TGTGCTAGTGGCCTGACAGGTATAGGTCCAGATACGCAGTATTTT.

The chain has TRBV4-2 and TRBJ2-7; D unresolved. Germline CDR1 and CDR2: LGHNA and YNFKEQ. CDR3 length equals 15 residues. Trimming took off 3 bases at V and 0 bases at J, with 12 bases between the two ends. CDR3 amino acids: CASSQSTSTSYEQYF. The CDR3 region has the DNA TGTGCCAGCAGCCAGAGTACCTCCACCTCCTACGAGCAGTACTTC.